The rows below give T cell receptor beta chains drawn from one sample of a study of cytomegalovirus exposure and HLA in healthy donors. Libraries were prepared by immunoSEQ multiplex PCR; TCRdb keeps only in-frame clonotypes and omits some of them. The sample holds around 95,000 clones; 85% are singletons and the top ten take 20% to 25%. Material: PBMCs. All receptors come from a man younger than 30 in good health and CMV-seropositive. Each CDR3 is given with its conserved first and last residue. The order of the fields is clone size, V gene, D gene, J gene, CDR3 protein, CDR3 DNA. A D gene is named only where the DNA matches it firmly. Expanded clones are given a class, and other clones once, few, many or no size at all.

abundance: -; v_gene: TRBV6-1; d_gene: -; j_gene: TRBJ2-2; CDR3aa: CASSGYREFSGELFF; CDR3nt: TGTGCCAGCAGCGGTTATCGGGAGTTCTCCGGGGAGCTGTTTTTT
abundance: -; v_gene: TRBV25-1; d_gene: TRBD1; j_gene: TRBJ2-1; CDR3aa: CASSGDRGAEVDGNEQFF; CDR3nt: TGTGCCAGCAGTGGGGACAGGGGTGCTGAAGTTGACGGGAATGAGCAGTTCTTC
abundance: -; v_gene: TRBV5-4; d_gene: TRBD1; j_gene: TRBJ2-7; CDR3aa: CASSEKLGQGAYEQYF; CDR3nt: TGTGCCAGCAGCGAGAAGTTGGGACAGGGGGCCTACGAGCAGTACTTC
abundance: -; v_gene: TRBV4-1; d_gene: -; j_gene: TRBJ1-5; CDR3aa: CASSQEGAFYSNQPQHF; CDR3nt: TGCGCCAGCAGCCAAGAGGGGGCTTTCTATAGCAATCAGCCCCAGCATTTT
abundance: -; v_gene: TRBV11-2; d_gene: -; j_gene: TRBJ1-4; CDR3aa: CASSLEKGGKLGKILFF; CDR3nt: TGTGCCAGCAGCTTAGAAAAGGGGGGGAAACTAGGAAAAATACTGTTTTTT
abundance: -; v_gene: TRBV18; d_gene: TRBD2; j_gene: TRBJ2-1; CDR3aa: CASSPNVLAGGRDEQFF; CDR3nt: TGTGCCAGCTCACCGAACGTACTAGCGGGAGGGAGGGATGAGCAGTTCTTC
abundance: medium-sized; v_gene: TRBV9; d_gene: TRBD2; j_gene: TRBJ2-7; CDR3aa: CASSAGGGVPYEQYF; CDR3nt: TGTGCCAGCAGCGCCGGTGGGGGGGTCCCCTACGAGCAGTACTTC
abundance: -; v_gene: TRBV7-8; d_gene: -; j_gene: TRBJ2-3; CDR3aa: CASNQNRAVADTQYF; CDR3nt: TGTGCCAGCAACCAAAACAGGGCGGTCGCAGATACGCAGTATTTT
abundance: -; v_gene: TRBV7-9; d_gene: -; j_gene: TRBJ1-2; CDR3aa: CASSFGQGWLYTF; CDR3nt: TGTGCCAGCAGCTTCGGGCAGGGTTGGCTCTACACCTTC
abundance: -; v_gene: TRBV28; d_gene: -; j_gene: TRBJ2-1; CDR3aa: CASSFYAGPGNEQFF; CDR3nt: TGTGCCAGCAGTTTTTATGCGGGGCCAGGGAATGAGCAGTTCTTC